The present entry profiles one T cell receptor (beta chain) with its context. Stable Graves' hyperthyroidism meant no ophthalmopathy progression within 18 months. Diagnosis relied on clinical symptoms, serum thyroxine and TRAb, thyroid ultrasound and orbital computed tomography. 10 ml of fresh peripheral blood supplied the PBMCs. The data originate from a study of T cells in Graves' hyperthyroidism and ophthalmopathy. TCR beta CDR3 sequences were amplified from RNA transcripts. First-round RT-PCR with HTBI primers amplified the TCR CDR3 region. TCRdb ran MiXCR on the multiplex PCR reads and lists one entry per CDR3 protein. Here the sample spans about 700,000 distinct CDR3 sequences, approximately 14% being singletons. This CDR3 has 14 residues. V gave up 4 bases and J gave up 9 bases; unmatched junction bases: 11. Germline lookup yields CDR1 DFQATT and CDR2 SNEGSKA (reference sequence).

Sequenced input: blood. The chain employs TRBV20-1 and TRBJ2-1; 8 nucleotides match TRBD1. The receptor was isolated from a woman aged 18-29 years with Graves' hyperthyroidism. In DNA form, the CDR3 reads TGCAGTGCTAAGGGCAGGGGGCTAAGGAGTGAGCAGTTCTTC. The encoded protein is CSAKGRGLRSEQFF.